The T cell receptor beta chain described here comes from a study of blood T cell repertoires in COVID-19. Turning to the study itself: There were acute and convalescent COVID-19 samples, and they came from the United States, Italy and Spain. Nucleic acid was either cDNA or gDNA, and it came from T cells, B-cell-depleted T cells, or PBMCs.

The CDR3 sequence is 15 residues long. The germline CDR1 and CDR2 sequences are LNHNV and YYDKDF (reference sequence). The J segment lost 7 bases and the V segment lost 5 bases, leaving 11 bases of the junction unmatched. Followed longitudinally, the Seattle patients had been enrolled during active infection. Study processing details: From reference gene primer amplification, estimates of nucleated cell counts were derived. Profiling relied on immunoSEQ multiplex PCR, and the TCRdb table lists in-frame clones only, not all of them. The V and J calls and clone size come from that table; D and trimming were worked out from the DNA. This sample has about 130,000 clones, with around 85% found just once. This clone has a single count.

The chain carries TRBV15 and TRBJ2-1; 7 bases match TRBD2. The TCR sequence derives from a woman aged 80 or older with COVID-19, enrolled during active disease. The sample taken for sequencing was peripheral blood. Here the CDR3 DNA reads TGTGCCACCAGCGGCGCTGGACTAGGTGGGAATGAGCAGTTCTTC. This sequence encodes CATSGAGLGGNEQFF.